Listed below are T cell receptor beta chains from one sample, sequenced in a study of cytomegalovirus exposure and HLA in healthy donors. Libraries were prepared by immunoSEQ multiplex PCR; TCRdb keeps only in-frame clonotypes and omits some of them. Seen here are some 240,000 clones, around 86% observed once, and the top ten hold 1.5% to 2%. Specimen: PBMCs. These receptors all come from a woman between 18 and 29 years old in good health and CMV-seropositive. The CDR3 runs from the conserved cysteine through the conserved F or W. A D gene is named only where the DNA matches it firmly. The size entry is marked missing in some rows and otherwise reads once, few, many or a size class.

clone_size: .; j_call: TRBJ2-7; v_call: TRBV5-6; d_call: .; cdr3_nt: TGTGCCAGCAGCTTGGTGCTCGTACAGGACGAGCAGTACTTC; cdr3_aa: CASSLVLVQDEQYF
clone_size: .; j_call: TRBJ2-7; v_call: TRBV5-1; d_call: .; cdr3_nt: TGCGCCAGCAGCTTGGCCTCACAGTTCTCCTACGAGCAGTACTTC; cdr3_aa: CASSLASQFSYEQYF
clone_size: .; j_call: TRBJ2-1; v_call: TRBV5-1; d_call: .; cdr3_nt: TGCGCCAGTACCTTCCTTAGCGGCTTCCCCTCCTACAATGAGCAGTTCTTC; cdr3_aa: CASTFLSGFPSYNEQFF
clone_size: once; j_call: TRBJ2-7; v_call: TRBV5-6; d_call: TRBD2; cdr3_nt: TGTGCCAGCAGCCCAGAAATGGGACTATCTGACTACGAGCAGTACTTC; cdr3_aa: CASSPEMGLSDYEQYF
clone_size: .; j_call: TRBJ2-7; v_call: TRBV7-6; d_call: TRBD2; cdr3_nt: TGTGCCAGCAGCTTAGAAGGGACTAGCGTTGGGAACGAGCAGTACTTC; cdr3_aa: CASSLEGTSVGNEQYF
clone_size: once; j_call: TRBJ2-7; v_call: TRBV11-2; d_call: TRBD2; cdr3_nt: TGTGCCAGCAGCGGTGGGGCGGGAGGGCCGGGTGTAAGCTACGAGCAGTACTTC; cdr3_aa: CASSGGAGGPGVSYEQYF
clone_size: .; j_call: TRBJ1-4; v_call: TRBV30; d_call: TRBD1; cdr3_nt: TGTGCCTGGAGTTCCGGACAGGGTGGGAATGAAAAACTGTTTTTT; cdr3_aa: CAWSSGQGGNEKLFF
clone_size: few; j_call: TRBJ1-2; v_call: TRBV5-6; d_call: TRBD1; cdr3_nt: TGTGCCAGCAGGAGTACAGGGGGCAACTATGGCTACACCTTC; cdr3_aa: CASRSTGGNYGYTF
clone_size: .; j_call: TRBJ2-7; v_call: TRBV27; d_call: TRBD2; cdr3_nt: TGTGCCAGCAGTCATAAGCGGGAGGGGAGCTCCTACGAGCAGTACTTC; cdr3_aa: CASSHKREGSSYEQYF
clone_size: .; j_call: TRBJ2-7; v_call: TRBV10-1; d_call: TRBD1; cdr3_nt: TGCGCCAGCAGTGGGGGACAGGGCAGCTCCTACGAGCAGTACTTC; cdr3_aa: CASSGGQGSSYEQYF
clone_size: .; j_call: TRBJ1-2; v_call: TRBV19; d_call: .; cdr3_nt: TGTGCCAGTAGAGGACACCGCAACTATGGCTACACCTTC; cdr3_aa: CASRGHRNYGYTF
clone_size: .; j_call: TRBJ2-3; v_call: TRBV9; d_call: .; cdr3_nt: TGTGCCAGCAGCTCCCGCCATAGCGGACGCGGCACAGATACGCAGTATTTT; cdr3_aa: CASSSRHSGRGTDTQYF
clone_size: .; j_call: TRBJ2-7; v_call: TRBV4-1; d_call: .; cdr3_nt: TGCGCCAGCAGCCCCCGTGCGGCCTACGAGCAGTACTTC; cdr3_aa: CASSPRAAYEQYF
clone_size: .; j_call: TRBJ2-7; v_call: TRBV10-3; d_call: TRBD2; cdr3_nt: TGTGCCATCAGTGAACCGGGACTAGCGGAAACCTACGAGCAGTACTTC; cdr3_aa: CAISEPGLAETYEQYF
clone_size: many; j_call: TRBJ2-7; v_call: TRBV5-1; d_call: .; cdr3_nt: TGCGCCAGCAGCACAGGTGGGTGGGGCGCAAACTACGAGCAGTACTTC; cdr3_aa: CASSTGGWGANYEQYF
clone_size: once; j_call: TRBJ1-5; v_call: TRBV18; d_call: .; cdr3_nt: TGTGCCAGCTCGCAACAGGGATCAGGTCAGCCCCAGCATTTT; cdr3_aa: CASSQQGSGQPQHF
clone_size: .; j_call: TRBJ1-2; v_call: TRBV28; d_call: TRBD1; cdr3_nt: TGTGCCAGCAGTCTCGAGGGGGCGCGTGGCTACACCTTC; cdr3_aa: CASSLEGARGYTF
clone_size: .; j_call: TRBJ1-5; v_call: TRBV29-1; d_call: TRBD1; cdr3_nt: TGCAGCGTCGGGACAGGGGGCGGCAATCAGCCCCAGCATTTT; cdr3_aa: CSVGTGGGNQPQHF
clone_size: .; j_call: TRBJ2-7; v_call: TRBV19; d_call: TRBD2; cdr3_nt: TGTGCCAGTAGCCCCCGCGGGGGGTCCTACGAGCAGTACTTC; cdr3_aa: CASSPRGGSYEQYF
clone_size: .; j_call: TRBJ1-1; v_call: TRBV7-3; d_call: .; cdr3_nt: TGTGCCAGCAGCTTATTTCTAACCCTTAGGGGGAACACTGAAGCTTTCTTT; cdr3_aa: CASSLFLTLRGNTEAFF
clone_size: .; j_call: TRBJ1-3; v_call: TRBV5-1; d_call: TRBD1; cdr3_nt: TGCGCCAGCAGCTTGCAACAGGGGGCGCGTAACACCATATATTTT; cdr3_aa: CASSLQQGARNTIYF
clone_size: .; j_call: TRBJ2-2; v_call: TRBV4-1; d_call: TRBD2; cdr3_nt: TGCGCCAGCAGCCAGGTTAGCGGGAGGGACACCGGGGAGCTGTTTTTT; cdr3_aa: CASSQVSGRDTGELFF
clone_size: .; j_call: TRBJ2-5; v_call: TRBV6-6; d_call: .; cdr3_nt: TGTGCCAGCAGTCGGGACTACCAAGAGACCCAGTACTTC; cdr3_aa: CASSRDYQETQYF
clone_size: .; j_call: TRBJ2-1; v_call: TRBV19; d_call: TRBD2; cdr3_nt: TGTGCCAGTAGTCTCGGGACTAGCGGGAACAATGAGCAGTTCTTC; cdr3_aa: CASSLGTSGNNEQFF
clone_size: .; j_call: TRBJ1-1; v_call: TRBV7-9; d_call: TRBD1; cdr3_nt: TGTGCCAGCAGCCCCCTCACAGGGGACACTGAAGCTTTCTTT; cdr3_aa: CASSPLTGDTEAFF
clone_size: .; j_call: TRBJ2-1; v_call: TRBV2; d_call: TRBD2; cdr3_nt: TGTGCCAGCAGCCCCCGAAGCGGGGGGGGCCCATACAATGAGCAGTTCTTC; cdr3_aa: CASSPRSGGGPYNEQFF
clone_size: .; j_call: TRBJ2-7; v_call: TRBV28; d_call: TRBD1; cdr3_nt: TGTGCCAGCAGTCCGCAACCCGGGACAGGTGACGAGCAGTACTTC; cdr3_aa: CASSPQPGTGDEQYF
clone_size: .; j_call: TRBJ2-7; v_call: TRBV11-1; d_call: .; cdr3_nt: TGTGCCAGCAGCAAGGACATCCCCACCTACGAGCAGTACTTC; cdr3_aa: CASSKDIPTYEQYF
clone_size: .; j_call: TRBJ2-7; v_call: TRBV9; d_call: .; cdr3_nt: TGTGCCAGCAGCGTAGAGAGCGGATTCTCCTACGAGCAGTACTTC; cdr3_aa: CASSVESGFSYEQYF
clone_size: .; j_call: TRBJ2-7; v_call: TRBV7-6; d_call: TRBD1; cdr3_nt: TGTGCCAGCAGCTCCTCTCCGGGACAGCCCTTTTACGAGCAGTACTTC; cdr3_aa: CASSSSPGQPFYEQYF
clone_size: .; j_call: TRBJ2-1; v_call: TRBV2; d_call: TRBD2; cdr3_nt: TGTGCCAGTGCACCGGGACTAGCGTACAATGAGCAGTTCTTC; cdr3_aa: CASAPGLAYNEQFF
clone_size: .; j_call: TRBJ2-7; v_call: TRBV7-9; d_call: TRBD2; cdr3_nt: TGTGCCAGCACCCTCAGCGGGAGACCCTACGAGCAGTACTTC; cdr3_aa: CASTLSGRPYEQYF
clone_size: .; j_call: TRBJ1-2; v_call: TRBV5-6; d_call: .; cdr3_nt: TGTGCCAGCAGCCGCGGGACGGGGGATGGCTACACCTTC; cdr3_aa: CASSRGTGDGYTF
clone_size: .; j_call: TRBJ2-1; v_call: TRBV29-1; d_call: .; cdr3_nt: TGCAGCGTTGAAGGGGGCGCCGACAATGAGCAGTTCTTC; cdr3_aa: CSVEGGADNEQFF
clone_size: once; j_call: TRBJ1-2; v_call: TRBV29-1; d_call: TRBD1; cdr3_nt: TGCAGCGTTGAACTACAGGGGGGTGAGGGCTACACCTTC; cdr3_aa: CSVELQGGEGYTF
clone_size: .; j_call: TRBJ1-1; v_call: TRBV10-1; d_call: .; cdr3_nt: TGCGCCAGCAGTGAACGGGACACCTCGAGGACTGAAGCTTTCTTT; cdr3_aa: CASSERDTSRTEAFF
clone_size: .; j_call: TRBJ2-7; v_call: TRBV10-2; d_call: .; cdr3_nt: TGCGCCAGCAGTGAGGTCCGGGGGGAGCAGTACTTC; cdr3_aa: CASSEVRGEQYF
clone_size: .; j_call: TRBJ1-1; v_call: TRBV14; d_call: TRBD1; cdr3_nt: TGTGCCAGCAGCCAAGAGCCGGGACAGGGGAACACTGAAGCTTTCTTT; cdr3_aa: CASSQEPGQGNTEAFF
clone_size: .; j_call: TRBJ2-5; v_call: TRBV30; d_call: .; cdr3_nt: TGTGCCTGGATCAAGGACTTAAGAGAGACCCAGTACTTC; cdr3_aa: CAWIKDLRETQYF
clone_size: few; j_call: TRBJ2-3; v_call: TRBV5-1; d_call: .; cdr3_nt: TGCGCCAGCAGCTTGGGGGCAAATTCAGATACGCAGTATTTT; cdr3_aa: CASSLGANSDTQYF
clone_size: .; j_call: TRBJ2-5; v_call: TRBV28; d_call: .; cdr3_nt: TGTGCCAGCGGGAACAGGGAGGGGTCAGAGACCCAGTACTTC; cdr3_aa: CASGNREGSETQYF
clone_size: .; j_call: TRBJ1-2; v_call: TRBV4-1; d_call: .; cdr3_nt: TGCGCCAGCAGCCAAGATTTGGGAGTACGAGCTGGCTACACCTTC; cdr3_aa: CASSQDLGVRAGYTF